The next 28 T cell receptor beta chains were all read from a single sample in a study of vaccination and CD4 T cells after COVID-19. Sequencing of the DNA from cultured CD4+ T cells was carried out with the Oncomine TCR Beta short-read assay. TCRdb fed the PCR reads into MiXCR, producing one record per CDR3 protein. Here the sample spans more than 4,500 distinct CDR3 sequences, roughly 51% being singletons. The treatment was: roughly 11-day PBMC culture with coronavirus spike peptide pools or control peptides (ViraFEST assay). No antigen is known for these receptors. Sequenced sample: CD4+ T cells from blood, cultured in vitro. All receptors come from a human donor who had recovered from COVID-19.

The gene calls are TRBV5-4 and TRBJ2-5; TRBD2 aligns across 15 bases. This CDR3 is 19 amino acids long. Trimming took 4 bases from V and 5 from J; bases not matched to a gene: 15. In germline, CDR1 is SGHNT, CDR2 YYREEE (reference sequence). CDR3 in amino acids: CASSRGPGLAGGRAETQYF. Here the CDR3 DNA reads TGTGCCAGCAGCAGGGGACCGGGACTAGCGGGAGGCCGGGCTGAGACCCAGTACTTC.

This sequence joins TRBV19 and TRBJ1-5; D is unclear. Trimming took 3 bases from V and 6 from J, leaving 12 bases between them. The V gene's germline CDR1 is LNHDA and CDR2 SQIVND (reference sequence). The CDR3 runs 14 residues. The CDR3, as DNA: TGTGCCAGTAGTATTAGCGATGCACGTCAGCCCCAGCATTTT. Residues: CASSISDARQPQHF.

The rearrangement links TRBV19 to TRBJ1-5, with TRBD1 matching over 8 bases. Germline CDR1 and CDR2: LNHDA and SQIVND (reference sequence). This CDR3 has 17 amino acids. With V trimmed by 3 bases and J by 6 bases, 13 bases remained unmatched. The CDR3 coding sequence is TGTGCCAGTAGTATCCTAGGCACAGGGGGTATAGGTCAGCCCCAGCATTTT. Amino acid sequence: CASSILGTGGIGQPQHF.

CDR3: CASSGTENQPQHF. The CDR3 coding sequence is TGTGCCAGCAGTGGAACAGAGAATCAGCCCCAGCATTTT. The V gene is TRBV2, the J gene TRBJ1-5, with D hard to call. Trimming removed 4 bases from V and 4 bases from J, with 8 bases in between. The germline gives CDR1 SNHLY, CDR2 FYNNEI. This CDR3 is 13 amino acids long.

The CDR3 reads CATSGGGTDTQYF. The CDR3 bases are TGTGCCACCAGTGGAGGGGGCACAGATACGCAGTATTTT. This chain joins TRBV24-1 and TRBJ2-3; D might be TRBD1 or TRBD2, each matching 5 bases. The CDR3 spans 13 residues. Germline CDR1 is KGHDR and CDR2 is SFDVKD. V was clipped by 5 bases and J by 1 base, with 6 bases between them.

The CDR3 reads CASSQPDRENSPLHF. For the CDR3, the DNA is TGTGCCAGCAGCCAACCGGACAGGGAAAATTCACCCCTCCACTTT. The rearrangement joins TRBV4-2 to TRBJ1-6; 8 bases are shared with TRBD1. The V and J ends lost 2 bases and 7 bases, in that order; junction bases with no gene match: 4. CDR1 is LGHNA and CDR2 is YNFKEQ in the germline V gene. The CDR3 runs to 15 residues.

This chain links TRBV9 with TRBJ2-2, with 13 nucleotides matching TRBD2. The trim removed 0 bases at V and 2 bases at J, leaving 4 bases unmatched. This CDR3 contains 18 residues. Germline V CDR1 and CDR2: SGDLS, YYNGEE. The CDR3 sequence is CASSVGLAGGVNTGELFF. The CDR3 DNA reads TGTGCCAGCAGCGTAGGACTAGCGGGAGGAGTAAACACCGGGGAGCTGTTTTTT.

CDR3 nucleotides: TGCAGTGCTAGGGGGGGGACAGGGGTTTCCTATGGCTACACCTTC. It encodes CSARGGTGVSYGYTF. V usage is TRBV20-1 and J usage is TRBJ1-2; 10 bases match TRBD1. The germline V gene encodes CDR1 DFQATT and CDR2 SNEGSKA (reference sequence). The CDR3 has 15 amino acids. The V and J ends lost 3 bases and 4 bases, in that order; junction bases with no gene match: 8.

The gene calls are TRBV6-5 and TRBJ1-2; D is undetermined. This CDR3 spans 15 amino acids. V lost 4 bases to trimming and J lost 6 bases, with 18 bases between them. From germline, CDR1 is MNHEY and CDR2 SVGAGI. CDR3 residues: CASSLVLGAGHGYTF. CDR3 nucleotide sequence: TGTGCCAGCAGTTTAGTCCTAGGCGCAGGCCATGGCTACACCTTC.

The chain recombines TRBV5-5 with TRBJ2-7; the D gene is possibly TRBD2 (7 bases). With 1 base removed from V and 5 bases from J, the gap between germline ends came to 13 bases. The germline CDR1 and CDR2 sequences are SGHKS and YYEKEE (reference sequence). The CDR3 extends over 14 amino acids. The CDR3 spells CASSLLSGGNEQYF. CDR3 DNA sequence: TGTGCCAGCAGCTTGTTGTCGGGGGGCAACGAGCAGTACTTC.

This clonotype was counted between two and nine times. The rearrangement uses TRBV5-1 and TRBJ1-2; weak D call: TRBD1 (6 bases). This CDR3 is built from 15 residues. The V gene's germline CDR1 is SGHRS and CDR2 YFSETQ. The V gene lost 4 bases and the J gene lost 1 base, with 14 bases spanning the gap. CDR3 bases: TGCGCCAGCAGCATACAGGGAGGGGGTAACTATGGCTACACCTTC. Its translation is CASSIQGGGNYGYTF.

Only one count was recorded for this clonotype. This chain connects TRBV15 to TRBJ2-5; 7 bases fit TRBD2. Unmatched junction bases numbered 7, after V lost 0 bases and J lost 3 bases. CDR3 length: 16 residues. CDR1 and CDR2 from the germline V gene are LNHNV and YYDKDF (reference sequence). Written as DNA, the CDR3 is TGTGCCACCAGCAGAGAAGCCCCAGCGGGGAAAGAGACCCAGTACTTC. Translating gives CATSREAPAGKETQYF.

This clonotype was counted between two and nine times. This sequence joins TRBV20-1 and TRBJ2-2, with 10 bases fitting TRBD2. Germline V gene lookup returns CDR1 DFQATT and CDR2 SNEGSKA (reference sequence). The CDR3 spans 16 residues. After removal of 5 bases from V and 0 bases from J, the junction contained 6 bases not matched to a gene. The CDR3 region has the DNA TGCAGTGCTTCGACTAGCGGGCACGCGAACACCGGGGAGCTGTTTTTT. Its translation is CSASTSGHANTGELFF.

V usage is TRBV19 and J usage is TRBJ1-5; D unclear. V lost 7 bases and J lost 0, with 16 bases in between. CDR1 is LNHDA, CDR2 SQIVND, per germline (reference sequence). The CDR3 loop spans 16 amino acids. This CDR3 is CASIPGGEVSNQPQHF. The CDR3 DNA reads TGTGCCAGTATCCCCGGTGGGGAAGTTAGCAATCAGCCCCAGCATTTT.

The V and J genes are TRBV6-1 and TRBJ1-5; 9 positions agree with TRBD1. The ends lost 0 bases at V and 4 bases at J; junction bases unmatched: 7. CDR1 is MNHNS, CDR2 SASEGT, per germline. This CDR3 comprises 17 residues. The CDR3 protein is CASSEALLDRGNQPQHF. The CDR3 region has the DNA TGTGCCAGCAGTGAAGCGCTTCTGGACAGGGGAAATCAGCCCCAGCATTTT.

V is TRBV24-1 and J is TRBJ1-1; tentatively, D is TRBD1 (5 bases). The CDR3 length is 16 residues. V was pared by 2 bases and J by 5 bases, with 17 bases between. Germline CDR1 reads KGHDR; CDR2 reads SFDVKD. CDR3 DNA sequence: TGTGCCACCAGTGATTCGGGACGACGCGGGAGGACTGAAGCTTTCTTT. Translated, it gives CATSDSGRRGRTEAFF.

The rearrangement uses TRBV28 and TRBJ1-1; 9 bases are shared with TRBD1. Germline V lookup: CDR1 MDHEN, CDR2 SYDVKM. V lost 10 bases, J lost 2 bases, and 14 bases stayed unmatched. The length of the CDR3 is 16 residues. The CDR3 DNA is TGTGCCACCCGAGGAGCCACGGGACAGGGTAACACTGAAGCTTTCTTT. It encodes CATRGATGQGNTEAFF.

The chain is built from TRBV4-3 and TRBJ1-2; D possibly corresponds to TRBD1 (5 bases). In germline, CDR1 is LGHNA, CDR2 YSLEER. Trimming removed 0 bases from V and 8 bases from J, with 10 bases in between. The CDR3 runs 13 residues. CDR3 bases: TGCGCCAGCAGCCAAGAACGTAAGGGGGGCTACACCTTC. Translation: CASSQERKGGYTF.

There are a few counts of this clonotype. The CDR3: CAIAGTRGTVYGYTF. CDR3 DNA sequence: TGTGCCATCGCCGGGACTAGGGGTACGGTCTATGGCTACACCTTC. The chain combines TRBV6-1 with TRBJ1-2, with D possibly being TRBD1 (5 bases). This CDR3 spans 15 amino acids. V was pared by 10 bases and J by 4 bases, with 22 bases between. CDR1 and CDR2 (germline): MNHNS, SASEGT.

V gene TRBV10-1 combines with J gene TRBJ2-2; D possibly corresponds to TRBD2 (6 bases). Trimming took 3 bases from V and 0 from J, leaving 11 bases between them. The CDR3 loop spans 16 amino acids. Germline V gene sequence: CDR1 WNHNN, CDR2 SYGVQD (reference sequence). The CDR3 loop reads CASSDLAVANTGELFF. CDR3 nucleotide sequence: TGCGCCAGCAGTGATTTAGCGGTCGCGAACACCGGGGAGCTGTTTTTT.

This clonotype came up a few times. This chain uses TRBV20-1 with TRBJ2-7; TRBD2 aligns across 9 bases. The length of the CDR3 is 16 residues. Germline V CDR1 and CDR2: DFQATT, SNEGSKA (reference sequence). The junction had 14 bases not matched to a gene; V was cut back by 2 bases and J by 6 bases. CDR3 sequence: CSARSVAGVMSPEQYF. The CDR3 region has the DNA TGCAGTGCTAGAAGTGTAGCGGGGGTAATGAGTCCCGAGCAGTACTTC.

The gene calls are TRBV6-2 or TRBV6-3 and TRBJ1-1; D call uncertain. The germline V gene has CDR1 MNHEY and CDR2 SVGEGT. Trimming took 4 bases from V and 3 from J, leaving 12 bases between them. The CDR3 spans 14 residues. This chain's CDR3 is CASSFVTVDTEAFF. In nucleotides, the CDR3 is TGTGCCAGCAGTTTCGTCACAGTGGACACTGAAGCTTTCTTT.

This chain links TRBV21-1 with TRBJ2-7; the DNA was not used to check the table's D call, TRBD1. TRBV21-1 is classified as a pseudogene. The CDR3 covers 15 residues. CDR3 in amino acids: CASSETGTESYEQYF. The CDR3 nucleotides are TGTGCCAGCAGTGAAACCGGGACAGAGTCCTACGAGCAGTACTTC.

DNA of the CDR3: TGCGCCAGTGGTGAGAGCAATCAGCCCCAGCATTTT. Amino acids: CASGESNQPQHF. The chain couples TRBV10-2 to TRBJ1-5; D not certain. This CDR3 is built from 12 residues. Trimming left V 9 bases short and J 1 base short, with 7 bases between. Germline lookup yields CDR1 WSHSY and CDR2 SAAADI.

The V gene is TRBV19, the J gene TRBJ1-2, with 7 positions matching TRBD1. V gave up 3 bases and J gave up 5 bases; unmatched junction bases: 9. Germline CDR1 LNHDA, CDR2 SQIVND (reference sequence). The CDR3 has 15 amino acids. The CDR3 DNA sequence: TGTGCCAGTAGTATGATACAGGGGTCGGAGTATGGCTACACCTTC. It yields the protein CASSMIQGSEYGYTF. Full variable domain (rest looked up from reference TRBV19 and TRBJ1-2): DGGITQSPKYLFRKEGQNVTLSCEQNLNHDAMYWYRQDPGQGLRLIYYSQIVNDFQKGDIAEGYSVSREKKESFPLTVTSAQKNPTAFYLCASSMIQGSEYGYTFGSGTRLTVV.

J is TRBJ2-1 and V is TRBV6-1, with 11 bases matching TRBD1. Germline values: CDR1 MNHNS, CDR2 SASEGT. Trimming removed 9 bases from V and 9 bases from J; junction bases left unmatched: 7. This CDR3 has 13 residues. CDR3 residues: CASTRGQGGEQFF. CDR3 nucleotide sequence: TGTGCCAGTACTAGGGGACAGGGGGGTGAGCAGTTCTTC.

This chain uses TRBV20-1 with TRBJ1-2; 9 bases match TRBD1. Trimming took 1 base from V and 3 from J; bases not matched to a gene: 3. This CDR3 is 14 amino acids long. Germline V gene data show CDR1 as DFQATT and CDR2 as SNEGSKA (reference sequence). In nucleotides, the CDR3 is TGCAGTGCTAGAGTCGACAGGGGGGACTATGGCTACACCTTC. The encoded protein is CSARVDRGDYGYTF.

This chain connects TRBV2 to TRBJ1-2, with D hard to call. There are 15 residues in the CDR3. Trimming removed 4 bases from V and 7 bases from J, with 19 bases in between. Germline lookup yields CDR1 SNHLY and CDR2 FYNNEI. CDR3: CASSVSFLRDFGYTF. The CDR3 DNA sequence: TGTGCCAGCAGTGTAAGCTTTCTGCGGGATTTTGGCTACACCTTC. The variable domain in full, completed from reference TRBV2 and TRBJ1-2, reads EPEVTQTPSHQVTQMGQEVILRCVPISNHLYFYWYRQILGQKVEFLVSFYNNEISEKSEIFDDQFSVERPDGSNFTLKIRSTKLEDSAMYFCASSVSFLRDFGYTFGSGTRLTVV.